This T cell receptor (beta chain) is drawn from a study of T cell responses to AZD1222 COVID-19 vaccine. Comments on this clone: Its cognate antigen is unknown.

Findings of the study overall: Only 5 to 7 individuals given AZD1222 were seropositive at baseline. Most donors were white British, females outnumbered males, and clonal diversity was possibly underestimated. CD4 TCRs covered the whole spike, strongest at regions 160-218 and 743-854.

The V gene lost 6 bases and the J gene lost 2 bases, with 11 bases spanning the gap. Germline CDR1 reads KGHSH; CDR2 reads LQKENI. There are 13 residues in the CDR3. Researchers grouped second doses given at about 4 or about 12 weeks into one pool. Assay used: immunoSEQ multiplex PCR; TCRdb lists only in-frame clones, some missing. The table records about 120,000 clones, 85% to 95% of them present only once. The chain has TRBV18 and TRBJ2-7, with D maybe TRBD1 (5 bases). This receptor was obtained from an adult who received the AZD1222 COVID-19 vaccine. This sample comprised peripheral blood, obtained 28 days after the second AZD1222 dose. The CDR3 DNA reads TGTGCCAGCTCCCCCCACAGGACCTACGAGCAGTACTTC. As protein: CASSPHRTYEQYF.